This TCR beta chain was sequenced during a study of molecular identifiers for immune sequencing clone quantification. General observations from the study: Jurkat TCR RNA spiked in from one cell could reportedly be detected among about a million naive cells. Clones exceeding 20 RNA copies carried over 97% of effector molecules but under 1% of naive-cell molecules.

Trimming cost V 5 bases and J 0 bases, with 17 bases left between them. The CDR3 extends over 17 amino acids. The V gene's germline CDR1 is SGHVS and CDR2 FQNEAQ. This clonotype has a count of ten or more. Its specificity is unknown. Naive CD8 T cells were sorted, and the gate applied was CD8+CD4-CCR7+CD45RA+. Making the bulk TCR libraries relied on previously described methods and listed TCR primers. TCRdb independently ran MiXCR on the PCR reads; one entry per CDR3 protein. Among approximately 550,000 distinct CDR3 sequences listed, about 21% were seen once. The sequence derives from a human donor in good health. Some libraries in this study had Jurkat cell RNA spiked in. V is TRBV7-8 and J is TRBJ1-5; D perhaps matches TRBD1 (5 bases). The sample was naive CD8+ T cells from blood, with Jurkat cell RNA spiked in. As to subset: FACS-sorted CD8+CD4-CCR7+CD45RA+ naive T cells. The CDR3 loop is CASSPSRGIYSNQPQHF. CDR3 DNA: TGTGCCAGCAGCCCCTCCCGGGGGATTTATAGCAATCAGCCCCAGCATTTT.